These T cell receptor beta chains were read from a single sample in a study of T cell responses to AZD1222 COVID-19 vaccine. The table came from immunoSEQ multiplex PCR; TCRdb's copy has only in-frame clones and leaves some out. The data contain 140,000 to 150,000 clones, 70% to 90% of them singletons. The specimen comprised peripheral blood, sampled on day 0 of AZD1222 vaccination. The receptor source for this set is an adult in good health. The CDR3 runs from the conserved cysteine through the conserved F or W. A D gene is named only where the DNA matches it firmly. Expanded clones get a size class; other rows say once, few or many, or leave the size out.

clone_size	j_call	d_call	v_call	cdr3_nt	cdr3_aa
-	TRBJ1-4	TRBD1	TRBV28	TGTGCCAGCAGTGATCCGGGACAGGGGTCTAATGAAAAACTGTTTTTT	CASSDPGQGSNEKLFF
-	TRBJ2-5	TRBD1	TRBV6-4	TGTGCCAGCAAGAATGCAATCGACAGGGCAGAGGAAGAGACCCAGTACTTC	CASKNAIDRAEEETQYF
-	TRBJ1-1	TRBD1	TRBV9	TGTGCCAGCAGCGTAGCTACAGGGGGCGCCGAAGCTTTCTTT	CASSVATGGAEAFF
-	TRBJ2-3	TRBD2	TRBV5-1	TGCGCCAGCAGTGTAGCGGGGGTAGAAGATACGCAGTATTTT	CASSVAGVEDTQYF
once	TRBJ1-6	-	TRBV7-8	TGTGCCAGCAGCTCCCCACACGATTCACCCCTCCACTTT	CASSSPHDSPLHF
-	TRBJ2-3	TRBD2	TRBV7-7	TGTGCCAGCAGCTTATTTCCCGCGACTAGCGGGGGGGCTACAGATACGCAGTATTTT	CASSLFPATSGGATDTQYF
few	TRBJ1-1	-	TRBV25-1	TGTGCCAGCAGCTCGACAGGACACACTGAAGCTTTCTTT	CASSSTGHTEAFF
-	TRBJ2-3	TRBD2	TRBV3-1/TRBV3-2	TGTGCCAGCAGCCTAAGCGGGGGGGCCGAAGATACGCAGTATTTT	CASSLSGGAEDTQYF
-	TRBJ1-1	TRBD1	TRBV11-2	TGTGCCAGCAGCACTGGGGGGACAGCCGCGGGGGGCACTGAAGCTTTCTTT	CASSTGGTAAGGTEAFF
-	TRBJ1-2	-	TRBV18	TGTGCCAGCTCACCCACGCAACAGTATAACTATGGCTACACCTTC	CASSPTQQYNYGYTF
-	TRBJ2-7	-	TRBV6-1	TGTGCCAGCAGTGAATACTCCTCAACCCCCTACGAGCAGTACTTC	CASSEYSSTPYEQYF
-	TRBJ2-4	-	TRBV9	TGTGCCAGCAGCGTAGGGGGAGCCAAAAACATTCAGTACTTC	CASSVGGAKNIQYF
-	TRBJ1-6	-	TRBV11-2	TGTGCCAGCAGCCAAAATTGGGGTAATTCACCCCTCCACTTT	CASSQNWGNSPLHF
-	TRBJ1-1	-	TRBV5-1	TGCGCCAGCAGCTTGGGAGGGAACACTGAAGCTTTCTTT	CASSLGGNTEAFF
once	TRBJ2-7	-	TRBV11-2	TGTGCCAGCAGCTCCACCGGGACACACTACGAGCAGTACTTC	CASSSTGTHYEQYF
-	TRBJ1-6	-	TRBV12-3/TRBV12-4	TGTGCCAGCAGTTTGTGGGGATTTTCACCCCTCCACTTT	CASSLWGFSPLHF
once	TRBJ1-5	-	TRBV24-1	TGTGCCACCGAATGGGGGGCAGGGCAGCCCCAGCATTTT	CATEWGAGQPQHF
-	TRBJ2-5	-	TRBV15	TGTGCCACCAGAAAGGAGGCCCTCCAAGAGACCCAGTACTTC	CATRKEALQETQYF
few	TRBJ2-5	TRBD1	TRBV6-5	TGTGCCAGCAGTCCGGGACAGGAGGTTCCAGAGACCCAGTACTTC	CASSPGQEVPETQYF
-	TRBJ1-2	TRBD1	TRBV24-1	TGTGCCACCAGTGACTCCGGGACAGGGGGCCTTGGCTACACCTTC	CATSDSGTGGLGYTF
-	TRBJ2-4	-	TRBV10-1	TGCGCCAGCAGCCCGGACCAATTGGGGTACATTCAGTACTTC	CASSPDQLGYIQYF
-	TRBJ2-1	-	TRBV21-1	TGTGCCAGCAGCAACACCGGGACAGCTTACAATGAGCAGTTCTTC	CASSNTGTAYNEQFF
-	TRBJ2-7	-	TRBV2	TGTGCCAGCAACGCAGAAAATTACGAGCAGTACTTC	CASNAENYEQYF